This paragraph covers one T cell receptor beta chain sequence. The antigen is undetermined. Only in-frame clones appear in the TCRdb table, and some are missing; sequencing was by immunoSEQ multiplex PCR. The table lists approximately 8,800 clones, about 86% of them singletons. This sample is part of a study of PD-1 blockade in classical Hodgkin lymphoma. General study results and limits: Exclusion was applied to patients who started nivolumab under 1 year after ASCT. TCR diversity at baseline was reported to be reduced in newly diagnosed patients relative to healthy donors. The causes of the repertoire differences, possibly disease activity or prior therapy, remain undefined. The study found complete responders had baseline diversity similar to newly diagnosed patients.

CDR1 and CDR2 from the germline V gene are MNHNY and SVGAGI (reference sequence). The CDR3 spans 13 residues. V gave up 6 bases and J gave up 6 bases, with 15 bases separating them. Every one of the patients relapsed after autologous stem cell transplantation (brentuximab vedotin exposure was variable). It was by magnetic negative selection that CD4+ T cells were purified from thawed PBMCs. The sample here was CD4+ T cells from blood, taken at baseline. This receptor was identified in a human donor with classical Hodgkin lymphoma. The chain is built from TRBV6-6 and TRBJ2-7, with D hard to call. The CDR3 protein is CASSRVSEGEQYF. DNA of the CDR3: TGTGCCAGCAGCCGCGTCTCCGAAGGCGAGCAGTACTTC.